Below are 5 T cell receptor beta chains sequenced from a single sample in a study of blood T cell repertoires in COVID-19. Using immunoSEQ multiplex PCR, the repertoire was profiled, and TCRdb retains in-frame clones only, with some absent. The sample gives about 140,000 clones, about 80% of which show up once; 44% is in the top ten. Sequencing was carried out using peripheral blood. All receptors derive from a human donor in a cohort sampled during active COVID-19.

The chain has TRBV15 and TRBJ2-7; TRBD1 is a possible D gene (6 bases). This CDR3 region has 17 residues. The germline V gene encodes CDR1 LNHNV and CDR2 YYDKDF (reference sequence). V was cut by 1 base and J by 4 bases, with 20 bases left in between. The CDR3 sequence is CATSRARTRQGIYEQYF. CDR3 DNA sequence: TGTGCCACCAGCAGAGCTCGCACGAGGCAGGGGATATACGAGCAGTACTTC.

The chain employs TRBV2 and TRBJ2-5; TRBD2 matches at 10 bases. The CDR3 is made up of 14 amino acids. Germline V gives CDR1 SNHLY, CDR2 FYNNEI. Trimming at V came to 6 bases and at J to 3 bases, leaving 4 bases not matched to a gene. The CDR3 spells CASSDSGGKETQYF. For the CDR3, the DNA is TGTGCCAGCAGCGATAGCGGGGGGAAAGAGACCCAGTACTTC.

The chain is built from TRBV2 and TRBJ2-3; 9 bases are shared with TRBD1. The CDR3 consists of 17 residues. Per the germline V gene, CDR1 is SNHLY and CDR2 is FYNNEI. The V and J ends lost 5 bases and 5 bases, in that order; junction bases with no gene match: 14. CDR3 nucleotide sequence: TGTGCCAGCAGTCCATCTCTGGGACAGGGAGGTAAAGATACGCAGTATTTT. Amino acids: CASSPSLGQGGKDTQYF.

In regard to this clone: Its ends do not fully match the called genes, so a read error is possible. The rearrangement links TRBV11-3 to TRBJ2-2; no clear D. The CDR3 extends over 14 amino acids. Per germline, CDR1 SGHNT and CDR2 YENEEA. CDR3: CASSLARNAGELFF. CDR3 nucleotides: TGTGCCAGCAGCTTAGCCAGGAACGCCGGGGAGCTGTTTTTT.

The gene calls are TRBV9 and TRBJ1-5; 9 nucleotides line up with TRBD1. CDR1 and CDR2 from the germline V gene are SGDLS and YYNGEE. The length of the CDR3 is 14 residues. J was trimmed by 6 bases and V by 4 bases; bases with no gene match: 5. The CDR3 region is CASSPGTGFQPQHF. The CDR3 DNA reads TGTGCCAGCAGCCCAGGGACAGGGTTTCAGCCCCAGCATTTT.